This T cell receptor beta chain came from a study of post-analysis software for immune sequencing data. Turning to the study itself: Relapsing-remitting, secondary progressive and progressive-relapsing multiple sclerosis courses were included.

Notes on this clonotype: The antigen remains unidentified.

Unique molecular identifiers tagged the TCR beta cDNA libraries. cDNA molecules numbering about 470,000 came from roughly 1.1 to 9.2 million T cells. Each CDR3 protein gets one entry after TCRdb re-called the PCR reads with MiXCR. The sample includes more than 350,000 distinct CDR3 sequences, about 40% of them seen just once. V dropped 6 bases and J dropped 4; count of bases not matched to a gene: 9. CDR1 is DFQATT and CDR2 is SNEGSKA in the germline V gene (reference sequence). The length of the CDR3 is 14 residues. Notes on the study in general: With TRBV5-6, TRBV5-1 and TRBV20-1 included, 5 or 6 TRBV segments were more frequent in patients than in controls. Same-batch samples co-clustered strongly by F measure. There was significantly lower normalized Chao1 diversity in multiple sclerosis patients than in controls.

The material sequenced was blood. The chain combines TRBV20-1 with TRBJ1-2, with 9 positions matching TRBD1. This clonotype was sampled from a girl aged 2 to 10 with multiple sclerosis. The CDR3 spells CSANPGTGSYGYTF. For the CDR3, the DNA is TGCAGTGCCAATCCCGGGACAGGGTCCTATGGCTACACCTTC.